This note documents a single T cell receptor beta chain sequence. The record originates from a study of OX40 agonist ivuxolimab in advanced cancers. The overall study: The dose of intravenous ivuxolimab that patients received every 2 weeks ranged from 0.01 to 10 mg/kg. Those enrolled were roughly 80% male, with a mean age of about 66 years and ages from roughly 23 to 80.

Method: immunoSEQ multiplex PCR; TCRdb's copy keeps in-frame clones and lacks some. The sample consists of over 95,000 clones, roughly nine tenths of them appearing once. Samples were taken at baseline and on day 1 of cycles 4 and 7. Germline V gene data show CDR1 as MDHEN and CDR2 as SYDVKM. The CDR3 runs to 13 residues. V shed 7 bases and J shed 1 base, with 10 bases lying between them. This sequence was found in an adult with an advanced solid tumor such as melanoma, head and neck, liver or kidney cancer. This chain joins TRBV28 and TRBJ1-1; perhaps TRBD1 as D (6 bases). The sequencing here drew on CD4+ or CD8+ T cells sorted from blood, taken in a trial of the OX40 agonist ivuxolimab. The CDR3 DNA is TGTGCCAGCACCTCGACAGGGAACACTGAAGCTTTCTTT. Amino acid sequence: CASTSTGNTEAFF.